The present TCR beta chain was sequenced within a study of blood T cell repertoires in COVID-19 (dated by TCRdb to the early 2020s). Regarding the complete study: Samples from collaborators originated in the United States, Italy and Spain and spanned both the acute and convalescent phases of COVID-19. The repertoires were released in a freely available public database meant as a resource for research on the immune response to SARS-CoV-2. The prospective study material was composed of cDNA or gDNA derived from T cells, B-cell-depleted T cells, or PBMCs. The dataset comprised deeply sampled blood TCRbeta repertoires from subjects exposed to, actively infected with, or recovered from COVID-19. Samples came from the ongoing ImmuneRACE study (first 160 participants) plus 1,254 subjects from 6 global collaborators. The sample metadata nearly always contained a de-identified subject ID, COVID-19 status, age in years and sex. HLA class I and class II types, where available, came from metadata supplied by the sample provider rather than from assay-based typing. The study at large found these results: How much clinical and demographic metadata was included differed by source and by participant, and the metadata was provided uncurated.

TCRbeta CDR3 regions were amplified from genomic DNA by means of the immunoSEQ Assay, a bias-controlled multiplex PCR. Processing in the source paper ran as follows. The number of nucleated cells in each sample was estimated by amplification of reference gene primers within the assay. To quantify the absolute abundance of each unique TCRbeta CDR3 rearrangement, sequence reads were collapsed and filtered. For each sample, productive Simpson clonality was calculated as the square root of Simpson's diversity index over productive rearrangements. TCRdb took this table from immuneACCESS and kept in-frame rearrangements with V and J called. Such tables lack part of the clones; where checked against another copy, unresolved V genes explain under half of the gap, and the rest is unexplained. For V, J and clone size, that table is used; D and trimming come from the DNA. Present in this sample are about 250,000 clones, almost 85% of which were seen just once. The biggest ten clones account for over 7.5% of the sample.

As to this clone: No cognate antigen has been identified for it. Base quality data are lacking; no much larger clone is found one base away.

Participants in the prospective study were aged roughly 18 to 95 years, lived in about two dozen United States geographic areas, and enrolled through a virtual design. In the prospective study, participants were assigned to cohorts based on the clinical history participants reported in a screening survey and a study questionnaire. In the prospective study, mobile phlebotomists collected whole blood, serum and a nasopharyngeal or oropharyngeal swab from each participant. Participants in the prospective study had the option to provide additional blood draws and questionnaires over a roughly 2-month period. Blood samples from the prospective study were shipped frozen or at room temperature prior to DNA extraction. At the junction V is shortened by 9 bases and J by 3 bases; bases outside the gene matches: 11. Its CDR3 holds 15 amino acids, cysteine through phenylalanine. Solely the CDR3 DNA is kept, with 45 bases framed from the first base. Per the germline V gene, ENHRY is the CDR1 and SYGVKD is the CDR2.

What was sequenced was PBMCs or T cells enriched from blood (not recorded which). This clonotype was sampled from a woman aged 45-65 years with acute COVID-19. This receptor chain uses TRBV10-3 and TRBJ1-1, with 9 central nucleotides matching TRBD1. The DNA sequence is TGTGCCATTCGAATCGGGACAGGGTATGACACTGAAGCTTTCTTT. Its translation is CAIRIGTGYDTEAFF.